A selection of T cell receptor beta chains follows, all from one sample in a study of blood T cells in healthy people across ages. TCRdb re-called the 5' RACE reads through MiXCR, storing one row per CDR3 protein. Among 550,000 to 650,000 distinct CDR3 sequences, about 30% were seen once, and the ten largest hold around 14%. The sequencing sample was made of blood. Every receptor here comes from an elderly woman in good health. CDR3s include the opening cysteine and the closing phenylalanine or tryptophan. D genes are given only for firm matches. Rows give clone size only sometimes, using once, few, many, or a class for an expanded clone.

cdr3_aa: CASSQRGGGAQFF
cdr3_nt: TGTGCCAGCAGCCAAAGGGGCGGGGGAGCTCAGTTCTTC
j_call: TRBJ2-1
v_call: TRBV3-1
clone_size: -
d_call: TRBD2

cdr3_aa: CASSLRTFRTDTQYF
cdr3_nt: TGTGCCAGCAGCTTGAGAACTTTCCGCACAGATACGCAGTATTTT
j_call: TRBJ2-3
v_call: TRBV5-8
clone_size: many
d_call: -

cdr3_aa: CAWSGGRGRETQYF
cdr3_nt: TGTGCCTGGAGTGGGGGCCGAGGGCGCGAGACCCAGTACTTC
j_call: TRBJ2-5
v_call: TRBV30
clone_size: -
d_call: -

cdr3_aa: CSAQQGTNEKLFF
cdr3_nt: TGCAGTGCTCAACAGGGAACTAATGAAAAACTGTTTTTT
j_call: TRBJ1-4
v_call: TRBV20-1
clone_size: -
d_call: -

cdr3_aa: CASSLDGQGGNIGYTF
cdr3_nt: TGTGCCAGCAGCCTGGACGGACAGGGCGGTAATATAGGCTACACCTTC
j_call: TRBJ1-2
v_call: TRBV7-9
clone_size: many
d_call: TRBD1

cdr3_aa: CASSYSQRDTEAFF
cdr3_nt: TGTGCCAGCAGTTATTCCCAGAGAGACACTGAAGCTTTCTTT
j_call: TRBJ1-1
v_call: TRBV6-5
clone_size: few
d_call: -

cdr3_aa: CATQEPPMNTEAFF
cdr3_nt: TGTGCCACCCAGGAACCGCCCATGAACACTGAAGCTTTCTTT
j_call: TRBJ1-1
v_call: TRBV6-5
clone_size: few
d_call: -

cdr3_aa: CASRAGTPRWGEAFF
cdr3_nt: TGTGCCAGCAGAGCCGGGACACCACGGTGGGGTGAAGCTTTCTTT
j_call: TRBJ1-1
v_call: TRBV6-1
clone_size: -
d_call: -

cdr3_aa: CASSTTPGPGELFF
cdr3_nt: TGCGCCAGCAGTACTACTCCCGGGCCCGGGGAGCTGTTTTTT
j_call: TRBJ2-2
v_call: TRBV5-1
clone_size: -
d_call: -

cdr3_aa: CAWGGGRGDYF
cdr3_nt: TGTGCTTGGGGTGGAGGGAGGGGAGACTACTTC
j_call: TRBJ2-5
v_call: TRBV30
clone_size: -
d_call: TRBD2

cdr3_aa: CASSLTSGRGETQYF
cdr3_nt: TGCGCCAGCAGCCTGACTAGCGGGAGAGGAGAGACCCAGTACTTC
j_call: TRBJ2-5
v_call: TRBV4-3
clone_size: -
d_call: TRBD2

cdr3_aa: CSTIPVDYEQYF
cdr3_nt: TGCAGTACCATTCCGGTAGACTACGAGCAGTACTTC
j_call: TRBJ2-7
v_call: TRBV20-1
clone_size: few
d_call: -

cdr3_aa: CASGLQDSQETQYF
cdr3_nt: TGTGCCAGCGGACTACAGGACAGTCAAGAGACCCAGTACTTC
j_call: TRBJ2-5
v_call: TRBV6-1
clone_size: -
d_call: -

cdr3_aa: CSVVAGGSYNEQFF
cdr3_nt: TGCAGCGTTGTAGCGGGAGGTAGCTACAATGAGCAGTTCTTC
j_call: TRBJ2-1
v_call: TRBV29-1
clone_size: once
d_call: TRBD2

cdr3_aa: CATSRDGNRPNRPQHF
cdr3_nt: TGTGCCACCAGCAGAGATGGGAACAGACCGAATCGGCCCCAGCATTTT
j_call: TRBJ1-5
v_call: TRBV15
clone_size: -
d_call: -

cdr3_aa: CASRGISNYGYTF
cdr3_nt: TGTGCCAGCAGGGGTATTTCTAACTATGGCTACACCTTC
j_call: TRBJ1-2
v_call: TRBV27
clone_size: many
d_call: -

cdr3_aa: CASSADTGQGEKLFF
cdr3_nt: TGTGCCAGCAGCGCGGACACCGGACAGGGAGAAAAACTGTTTTTT
j_call: TRBJ1-4
v_call: TRBV5-4
clone_size: -
d_call: TRBD1

cdr3_aa: CASSFGTGEGEQFF
cdr3_nt: TGCGCCAGCAGCTTTGGGACAGGGGAGGGGGAGCAGTTCTTC
j_call: TRBJ2-1
v_call: TRBV5-1
clone_size: many
d_call: TRBD1

cdr3_aa: CASSKARQGDADTQYF
cdr3_nt: TGTGCCAGCAGCAAAGCTCGACAGGGAGACGCAGATACGCAGTATTTT
j_call: TRBJ2-3
v_call: TRBV21-1
clone_size: many
d_call: -

cdr3_aa: CASSFWGVTVAFF
cdr3_nt: TGTGCCAGCAGTTTTTGGGGTGTCACTGTAGCTTTCTTT
j_call: TRBJ1-1
v_call: TRBV6-5
clone_size: few
d_call: -

cdr3_aa: CASSYVQGAPQLNTEAFF
cdr3_nt: TGTGCCAGCAGTTATGTTCAGGGAGCCCCACAACTGAACACTGAAGCTTTCTTT
j_call: TRBJ1-1
v_call: TRBV6-2/TRBV6-3
clone_size: few
d_call: -

cdr3_aa: CSARDSAYNEQYF
cdr3_nt: TGCAGTGCTCGGGACAGTGCCTACAACGAGCAGTACTTC
j_call: TRBJ2-7
v_call: TRBV20-1
clone_size: -
d_call: TRBD1

cdr3_aa: CASSQGSTRTNYGYTF
cdr3_nt: TGCGCCAGCAGCCAAGGGTCTACAAGGACTAACTATGGCTACACCTTC
j_call: TRBJ1-2
v_call: TRBV4-3
clone_size: few
d_call: -

cdr3_aa: CASRPGTSVETQYF
cdr3_nt: TGTGCCAGCAGGCCCGGGACTAGTGTCGAGACCCAGTACTTC
j_call: TRBJ2-5
v_call: TRBV7-2
clone_size: -
d_call: TRBD2

cdr3_aa: CASSYSRQYTEAFF
cdr3_nt: TGTGCCAGCAGTTACTCTAGACAGTACACTGAAGCTTTCTTT
j_call: TRBJ1-1
v_call: TRBV6-5
clone_size: many
d_call: -

cdr3_aa: CASSLEGAYEQYF
cdr3_nt: TGCGCCAGCAGCTTGGAAGGCGCCTACGAGCAGTACTTC
j_call: TRBJ2-7
v_call: TRBV5-1
clone_size: many
d_call: -

cdr3_aa: CASRGTGGSTEAFF
cdr3_nt: TGTGCCAGCAGGGGGACAGGGGGGAGCACTGAAGCTTTCTTT
j_call: TRBJ1-1
v_call: TRBV12-3/TRBV12-4
clone_size: many
d_call: TRBD1

cdr3_aa: CASSLALGLQEAQYF
cdr3_nt: TGTGCCAGCAGCTTAGCGTTAGGACTCCAAGAGGCCCAGTACTTC
j_call: TRBJ2-5
v_call: TRBV7-6
clone_size: many
d_call: -